This TCR beta chain was identified in a study of beta chain features in type 1 diabetes. Findings and limits, study-wide: cDNA-based reads could over-represent cells with high TCR expression. Moderate yet significant TCRB CDR3 shortening was seen in Type 1 diabetes patients in all four CD4+ subsets. Junctions at VDJ sites from type 1 diabetes patients had fewer insertions and more deletions.

Investigators reverse transcribed all isolated RNA, so they sequenced expressed TCRB transcripts. Only in-frame clones appear in the TCRdb table, and some are missing; sequencing was by immunoSEQ multiplex PCR. Found here are 200,000 to 250,000 clones, 9.6% of them singletons; the top ten hold 0.03% to 0.04%. The CDR3 covers 14 residues. Germline-derived CDR1 and CDR2 are SGHRS and YFSETQ. After removal of 0 bases from V and 8 bases from J, the junction contained 4 bases not matched to a gene. This clone was recorded a few times. Its antigen is as yet unknown. One heparinised draw, averaging about 110 mL, was taken per donor.

The chain has TRBV5-1 and TRBJ1-4; 7 positions match TRBD1. Sequenced sample: naive CD4+ T cells from blood. This TCR was sampled from a woman aged 18-30 years in good health. CDR3 DNA sequence: TGCGCCAGCAGCTTGGCCGCGGGACAGGAAAAACTGTTTTTT. This gives the protein CASSLAAGQEKLFF.